The 4 T cell receptor beta chains below all came from one sample that was sequenced in a study of T cell repertoires in cytomegalovirus infection. Their antigens remain unidentified. TCRdb redid the calling of the reads with MiXCR, one entry per CDR3 protein. This table holds some 700,000 distinct CDR3 sequences, 33% found once. The material was cultured PBMCs, obtained from culture after CMV antigen stimulation. These receptors came from a human donor in good health (CMV status not recorded). Some clones in this sample may be carry-over from other donors' samples.

This clonotype appeared a few times. The chain combines TRBV7-2 with TRBJ2-7; D not certain. V was shortened by 5 bases and J by 5 bases, with 19 bases between the two germline ends. Germline CDR1 is SGHTA and CDR2 is FQGNSA. The CDR3 runs to 15 residues. For the CDR3, the DNA is TGTGCCAGCAGCCCCCGCGGCGAGAAGGAGAACGAGCAGTACTTC. Translation gives CASSPRGEKENEQYF.

This chain joins TRBV15 and TRBJ2-3; D unclear. V lost 1 base and J 4 bases, leaving 6 bases between the germline ends. The CDR3 consists of 13 residues. Germline V lookup: CDR1 LNHNV, CDR2 YYDKDF (reference sequence). This CDR3 is CATSRGLADTQYF. DNA for the CDR3: TGTGCCACCAGCAGAGGTTTGGCAGATACGCAGTATTTT.

The chain employs TRBV4-1 and TRBJ1-1, with 7 bases lining up with TRBD1. The V gene's germline CDR1 is MGHRA and CDR2 YSYEKL. Germline trimming cut 2 bases from V and 4 bases from J; bases unmatched to any gene: 19. The CDR3 spans 19 residues. CDR3 bases: TGCGCCAGCAGCCAACGGGGATCCGGGACAGCAGAATGGGGCACTGAAGCTTTCTTT. Residues: CASSQRGSGTAEWGTEAFF.

V gene TRBV5-4 combines with J gene TRBJ1-6; tentatively, D is TRBD1 (6 bases). The CDR3 spans 14 residues. In germline, CDR1 is SGHNT, CDR2 YYREEE (reference sequence). The germline V and J ends were trimmed by 5 bases and 10 bases, with 16 bases remaining between them. CDR3 region: CASSSQGLGSPLHF. In DNA, the CDR3 is TGTGCCAGCAGTAGCCAGGGGTTGGGCTCACCCCTCCACTTT.